A selection of T cell receptor beta chains follows, all from one sample in a study of chemoradiotherapy in HPV16-positive cancers. The repertoire was sequenced with immunoSEQ multiplex PCR; TCRdb's copy has only in-frame clones and lacks some. Of over 10,000 clones in the sample, around 86% were seen once. The sample was blood, taken from a patient who underwent chemoradiotherapy. All receptors come from a human donor with HPV-associated anogenital cancer. The CDR3 runs from the conserved cysteine through the conserved F or W. The D gene is left open where the match is weak. Size is stated for part of the rows, as once, few or many counts, or as a class when the clone is expanded.

size,J,V,D,DNA,CDR3
NA,TRBJ2-3,TRBV29-1,TRBD2,TGCAGCGTTGAGATGGTTAGGACTAGCGGGGGGTATGCAGATACGCAGTATTTT,CSVEMVRTSGGYADTQYF
NA,TRBJ1-1,TRBV4-1,TRBD1,TGCGCCAGCAGCCAGGTGGGTACTACCGGGACAGCTAACACTGAAGCTTTCTTT,CASSQVGTTGTANTEAFF
NA,TRBJ1-6,TRBV5-8,NA,TGTGCCAGCAGCTTGCCCGCCAATTCACCCCTCCACTTT,CASSLPANSPLHF
once,TRBJ2-3,TRBV7-3,TRBD2,TGTGCCAGCAGCTGGACTAGCGCGAGCACAGATACGCAGTATTTT,CASSWTSASTDTQYF
NA,TRBJ2-1,TRBV18,NA,TGTGCCAGCTCATCTCTATCGGGGTTGGAGCAGTTCTTC,CASSSLSGLEQFF
NA,TRBJ1-6,TRBV7-2,NA,TGTGCCAGCAGCTTAGACAGGGCCTACTCACCCCTCCACTTT,CASSLDRAYSPLHF
NA,TRBJ2-3,TRBV7-6,TRBD1,TGTGCCAGCAGCTTACCCAGGGGGCTGGGAGATACGCAGTATTTT,CASSLPRGLGDTQYF
NA,TRBJ1-2,TRBV29-1,NA,TGCAGCGTTGACCGAGACCCGGGGGATGGCTACACCTTC,CSVDRDPGDGYTF
few,TRBJ2-1,TRBV9,TRBD1,TGTGCCAGCAGCGTCCGGGACAGGCGAGGGGATGAGCAGTTCTTC,CASSVRDRRGDEQFF
NA,TRBJ1-4,TRBV4-1,TRBD1,TGCGCCAGCAGCCACCGAATTGTCGGACAGGCATTTGGGGAACTGTTTTTT,CASSHRIVGQAFGELFF
NA,TRBJ2-5,TRBV5-1,TRBD2,TGCGCCAGCAGCTTGGAGGTAGCGGGGAAAGAGACCCAGTACTTC,CASSLEVAGKETQYF
NA,TRBJ2-7,TRBV29-1,NA,TGCAGCGTTGAAGCCCGGGGGTGGAACGAGCAGTACTTC,CSVEARGWNEQYF
NA,TRBJ1-4,TRBV16,NA,TGTGCCAGCAGCCAATCTAGGGGCCAGGGCGGAGAAAAACTGTTTTTT,CASSQSRGQGGEKLFF
few,TRBJ1-1,TRBV7-9,NA,TGTGCCAGCAGCTTAGTAGAGGGAGCTTTCTTT,CASSLVEGAFF
once,TRBJ1-4,TRBV5-1,TRBD1,TGCGCCAGCAGCTTGGGAGGACAGGATAATGAAAAACTGTTTTTT,CASSLGGQDNEKLFF
NA,TRBJ1-1,TRBV6-1,NA,TGTGCCAGCAGTGACTTTGCTGGACTTGACACTGAAGCTTTCTTT,CASSDFAGLDTEAFF
NA,TRBJ1-2,TRBV10-3,NA,TGTGCCACCTCCACCGGTAACTATGGCTACACCTTC,CATSTGNYGYTF
NA,TRBJ2-3,TRBV5-1,NA,TGCGCCAGCAGCCCGCAGACTAGCACAGATACGCAGTATTTT,CASSPQTSTDTQYF